Described below is a single T cell receptor beta chain sequence and its context. Antigen unknown. The unexposed donors gave CD4+ T cells in about 2010-2019, prior to COVID-19. The data are from a study of CD4 T cells in relation to SARS-CoV-2 and coronaviruses. In the study overall: The restricting HLA molecule for shared crossreactive spike epitopes was mapped. Overall study findings and caveats: SARS-CoV-2-driven expansion was significantly weaker in crossreactive than monoreactive clones. Memory recall responses, not primary responses primed in culture, are what the assay detects. Samples before the pandemic and after infection were not matched within any donor.

Assay: immunoSEQ multiplex PCR; the TCRdb copy retains only in-frame clones and omits some. The sample yields tens of thousands of clones, roughly 93% seen once. The clonotype comes from a human donor in good health. The sequenced sample was naive CD4+ T cells from PBMCs. The subset here: naive CD4+ T cells isolated by negative enrichment.

CDR3 amino acids: CASSLQGFGYTF. The CDR3 DNA reads as TGCGCCAGCAGCTTGCAGGGTTTTGGCTACACCTTC. This rearrangement joins TRBV5-1 to TRBJ1-2; a weak D match, TRBD1 (5 bases). This CDR3 contains 12 residues. In germline, CDR1 is SGHRS, CDR2 YFSETQ. V was shortened by 1 base and J by 7 bases, with 8 bases between the two germline ends. The full variable domain, with the rest looked up from reference TRBV5-1 and TRBJ1-2, is KAGVTQTPRYLIKTRGQQVTLSCSPISGHRSVSWYQQTPGQGLQFLFEYFSETQRNKGNFPGRFSGRQFSNSRSEMNVSTLELGDSALYLCASSLQGFGYTFGSGTRLTVV.